Below, 18 T cell receptor beta chains from the same sample are listed, as sequenced in a study of T-cell memory formation after mild COVID-19. TCRdb processed the 5' RACE reads anew with MiXCR; each CDR3 protein has one entry. The repertoire holds about 420,000 distinct CDR3 sequences, with 20% to 30% as singletons. What was sequenced was PBMCs or a T cell subset sorted from them (not recorded which). The receptors come from an adult woman who had mild COVID-19 (a few samples of this study predate the infection). Cell type and time point are not known.

V gene TRBV5-1 combines with J gene TRBJ2-3, with 7 nucleotides matching TRBD2. CDR3 length: 15 residues. The J segment lost 5 bases and the V segment lost 4 bases, leaving 10 bases of the junction unmatched. Germline loops: CDR1 SGHRS, CDR2 YFSETQ. CDR3 nucleotide sequence: TGCGCCAGCAGCCCTGGACTAGAAGGTCTAGATACGCAGTATTTT. Translated, it gives CASSPGLEGLDTQYF.

The J gene is TRBJ1-2, the V gene TRBV20-1, with 7 bases matching TRBD1. V shed 1 base, J shed 8 bases, and the junction held 7 bases outside the gene matches. The CDR3 extends over 13 amino acids. Per the germline V gene, CDR1 is DFQATT and CDR2 is SNEGSKA (reference sequence). CDR3 sequence reads: CSARATGRVGYTF. CDR3 nucleotides: TGCAGTGCTAGAGCGACAGGGCGGGTCGGCTACACCTTC.

This clonotype has a handful of counts. The chain is built from TRBV2 and TRBJ2-7, with no clear D. This CDR3 is built from 15 residues. From germline, CDR1 is SNHLY and CDR2 FYNNEI. V was cut by 3 bases and J by 4 bases, with 16 bases left in between. The CDR3 nucleotides are TGTGCCAGCAGTGATTCGGCCGGGTACCTATACGAGCAGTACTTC. The encoded protein is CASSDSAGYLYEQYF.

This clonotype appeared a few times. This sequence joins TRBV30 and TRBJ2-5; 7 bases agree with TRBD2. The length of the CDR3 is 9 residues. Per the germline V gene, CDR1 is GTSNPN and CDR2 is SVGIG (reference sequence). The DNA of the CDR3 is TGTAAACTAGCGAAGACCCAGTACTTC. It translates to CKLAKTQYF.

This clonotype was found a few times. The genes are TRBV7-8 and TRBJ2-2, with TRBD1 identical over 8 bases. Germline V lookup: CDR1 SGHVS, CDR2 FQNEAQ. The CDR3 contains 13 residues. Germline trimming cut 8 bases from V and 6 bases from J; bases unmatched to any gene: 5. CDR3 sequence: CASVSRGPGELFF. The CDR3 bases are TGTGCCAGCGTCTCCAGGGGGCCCGGGGAGCTGTTTTTT. The full variable domain, completed using reference TRBV7-8 and TRBJ2-2, is GAGVSQSPRYKVAKRGQDVALRCDPISGHVSLFWYQQALGQGPEFLTYFQNEAQLDKSGLPSDRFFAERPEGSVSTLKIQRTQQEDSAVYLCASVSRGPGELFFGEGSRLTVL.

V gene TRBV4-1 combines with J gene TRBJ2-3, with 8 positions matching TRBD2. Germline values: CDR1 MGHRA, CDR2 YSYEKL. The CDR3 runs to 16 residues. Trimming cost V 2 bases and J 4 bases; bases outside gene matches: 8. The CDR3 here is CASSQPGTRIADTQYF. The CDR3 DNA reads TGCGCCAGCAGCCAACCCGGGACTAGGATCGCAGATACGCAGTATTTT.

The chain employs TRBV2 and TRBJ2-6; a weak D match, TRBD1 (5 bases). This CDR3 contains 16 residues. Germline CDR1 SNHLY, CDR2 FYNNEI. V shed 3 bases and J shed 0 bases, with 9 bases lying between them. The CDR3 spells CASSDRALSGANVLTF. CDR3 DNA sequence: TGTGCCAGCAGTGACAGGGCCCTCTCTGGGGCCAACGTCCTGACTTTC.

The CDR3, as DNA: TGCAGTGCTGGTAGCGCTTACACAGATACGCAGTATTTT. Protein product: CSAGSAYTDTQYF. The chain has TRBV20-1 and TRBJ2-3; weak D call: TRBD2 (5 bases). CDR1 and CDR2 from the germline V gene are DFQATT and SNEGSKA (reference sequence). Trimming pared 5 bases from V and 2 bases from J, leaving 11 bases between. The CDR3 runs 13 residues.

This clonotype came up many times. The rearrangement links TRBV9 to TRBJ2-5; perhaps D is TRBD1 or TRBD2 (6 bases each). The V gene's germline CDR1 is SGDLS and CDR2 YYNGEE. The CDR3 sequence is 17 residues long. Trimming pared 2 bases from V and 1 base from J, leaving 18 bases between. CDR3 sequence: CASSVGVGGSSQETQYF. CDR3 sequence (DNA): TGTGCCAGCAGCGTGGGAGTGGGGGGCTCAAGCCAAGAGACCCAGTACTTC.

This clonotype has just a few counts. The rearrangement uses TRBV27 and TRBJ2-1; TRBD2 matches 10 bases. In germline, CDR1 is MNHEY, CDR2 SMNVEV (reference sequence). CDR3 size: 18 residues. V was pared by 5 bases and J by 9 bases, with 19 bases of the junction left unmatched. The CDR3 protein is CASSRRGSGRYIEGEQFF. The CDR3 region has the DNA TGTGCCAGCAGTCGCCGGGGTAGCGGGAGGTATATAGAGGGTGAGCAGTTCTTC.

This clonotype was detected ten times or more. The V and J genes are TRBV9 and TRBJ2-1; D gene ambiguous. Germline CDR1 reads SGDLS; CDR2 reads YYNGEE. Trimming removed 4 bases at V and 9 bases at J, with 11 bases between. CDR3 length equals 12 residues. In DNA form, the CDR3 reads TGTGCCAGCAGCCAAAGGGTGGGTGAGCAGTTCTTC. This sequence encodes CASSQRVGEQFF.

The V call is TRBV7-2, the J call TRBJ2-5, with D perhaps matching TRBD2 (6 bases). The CDR3 contains 14 residues. V lost 3 bases and J 1 base, leaving 9 bases between the germline ends. Germline CDR1 is SGHTA and CDR2 is FQGNSA. The CDR3 sequence: CASSFAGSQETQYF. The CDR3 DNA is TGTGCCAGCAGCTTCGCCGGGAGCCAAGAGACCCAGTACTTC.

The chain is built from TRBV7-9 and TRBJ1-2; D is perhaps TRBD1 (6 bases). Trimming stripped 4 bases from V and 3 bases from J, with 15 bases between. CDR3 size: 15 residues. In germline, CDR1 is SEHNR, CDR2 FQNEAQ (reference sequence). The CDR3 DNA is TGTGCCAGCAGCTCGTACCAGGGGTCCCACTATGGCTACACCTTC. The encoded protein is CASSSYQGSHYGYTF.

This clonotype turned up a few times. The rearrangement links TRBV7-3 to TRBJ2-3, with TRBD2 identical over 10 bases. CDR3 length: 16 amino acids. V dropped 4 bases and J dropped 2; count of bases not matched to a gene: 6. Germline V gene lookup returns CDR1 SGHTA and CDR2 FQGTGA. In DNA form, the CDR3 reads TGTGCCAGCAGCTCATCCGGGACTAGCGCCACAGATACGCAGTATTTT. It specifies CASSSSGTSATDTQYF. Based on the CDR3 plus reference TRBV7-3 and TRBJ2-3, the full variable domain is GAGVSQTPSNKVTEKGKYVELRCDPISGHTALYWYRQSLGQGPEFLIYFQGTGAADDSGLPNDRFFAVRPEGSVSTLKIQRTERGDSAVYLCASSSSGTSATDTQYFGPGTRLTVL.

The genes are TRBV25-1 and TRBJ2-5; maybe TRBD2 (6 bases). This CDR3 region has 13 residues. The V and J ends lost 5 bases and 4 bases respectively, with 11 bases between them. The germline V gene has CDR1 MGHDK and CDR2 SYGVNS. The chain's CDR3 is CASSNRERETQYF. In DNA form, the CDR3 reads TGTGCCAGCAGTAACCGGGAGCGAGAGACCCAGTACTTC.

The CDR3 spells CAWSVSGAIRDTQYF. For the CDR3, the DNA is TGTGCCTGGAGTGTGTCGGGGGCCATCAGAGATACGCAGTATTTT. The chain combines TRBV30 with TRBJ2-3; possibly TRBD1 or TRBD2 for D (6 bases each). V lost 0 bases and J 5 bases, leaving 15 bases between the germline ends. The length of the CDR3 is 15 residues. CDR1 and CDR2 from the germline V gene are GTSNPN and SVGIG (reference sequence). Full variable domain (outside the CDR3, taken from reference TRBV30 and TRBJ2-3): SQTIHQWPATLVQPVGSPLSLECTVEGTSNPNLYWYRQAAGRGLQLLFYSVGIGQISSEVPQNLSASRPQDRQFILSSKKLLLSDSGFYLCAWSVSGAIRDTQYFGPGTRLTVL.

This rearrangement joins TRBV9 to TRBJ2-3; 10 nucleotides agree with TRBD2. CDR1 and CDR2 (germline): SGDLS, YYNGEE. The length of the CDR3 is 17 residues. V shed 2 bases and J 0 bases; nucleotides not matched to a gene: 6. The CDR3 bases are TGTGCCAGCAGCGTCCAGCGGGAGGGGTCTAGCACAGATACGCAGTATTTT. Protein: CASSVQREGSSTDTQYF.

This clonotype was counted only a few times. V gene TRBV12-3 or TRBV12-4 combines with J gene TRBJ2-7; 9 nucleotides match TRBD2. V lost 2 bases to trimming and J lost 7 bases; unmatched junction nucleotides: 6. The CDR3 sequence is 14 residues long. Written as DNA, the CDR3 is TGTGCCAGCAGTTTACTAGCGGGGCCGACGGAGCAGTACTTC. Amino acids: CASSLLAGPTEQYF.